This T cell receptor beta chain was recorded in a study of cytomegalovirus exposure and HLA in healthy donors. Overall study results and limits: Reports described diagnosis of cytomegalovirus status by the classifier as highly specific and sensitive.

Sequencing used immunoSEQ multiplex PCR; TCRdb keeps in-frame clones, though not all of them. The top ten hold about 9.4% of the sample, which has 150,000 to 200,000 clones, almost 85% seen once. For this clone: Its antigen is not known.

The CDR3 is made up of 15 amino acids. Trimming took 3 bases from V and 1 from J; bases not matched to a gene: 3. Germline-derived CDR1 and CDR2 are MDHEN and SYDVKM. The TCR sequence derives from a man aged 25 to 40 in good health and CMV-seropositive. Material for sequencing was PBMCs. V is TRBV28 and J is TRBJ2-5, with TRBD2 identical over 9 bases. The CDR3 region has the DNA TGTGCCAGCAGTTTGTTGCGGGAGGGCCAAGAGACCCAGTACTTC. It codes for CASSLLREGQETQYF. Complete variable domain (other parts from reference TRBV28 and TRBJ2-5): DVKVTQSSRYLVKRTGEKVFLECVQDMDHENMFWYRQDPGLGLRLIYFSYDVKMKEKGDIPEGYSVSREKKERFSLILESASTNQTSMYLCASSLLREGQETQYFGPGTRLLVL.